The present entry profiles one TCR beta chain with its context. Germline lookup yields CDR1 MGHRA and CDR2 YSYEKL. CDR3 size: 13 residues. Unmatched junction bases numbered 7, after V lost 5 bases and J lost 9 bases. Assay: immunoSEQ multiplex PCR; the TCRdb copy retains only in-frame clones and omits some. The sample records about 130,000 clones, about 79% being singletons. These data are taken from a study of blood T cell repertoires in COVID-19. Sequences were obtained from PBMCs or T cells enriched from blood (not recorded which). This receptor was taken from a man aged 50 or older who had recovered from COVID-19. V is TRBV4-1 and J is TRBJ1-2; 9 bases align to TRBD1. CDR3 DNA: TGCGCCAGCAGCGTCCGGACAGGGGAGAGCTACACCTTC. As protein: CASSVRTGESYTF.